This T cell receptor beta chain is drawn from a study of CD8 T cells in ankylosing spondylitis. A single record per CDR3 protein comes from TCRdb applying MiXCR to the 5' RACE reads. The sample gives hundreds of thousands of distinct CDR3 sequences, about 25% of which show up once; over 0.8% is in the top ten. In germline, CDR1 is MNHNS, CDR2 SASEGT. V was shortened by 6 bases and J by 2 bases, with 14 bases between the two germline ends. This CDR3 has 14 residues. Overall study results and limits: The disease-linked clones had a CD8+ phenotype and low blood frequencies. A motif of 7 to 9 highly homologous TCR beta variants was seen as apparently characteristic of ankylosing spondylitis blood.

This clonotype was found a few times. What it recognizes is unknown. This TCR was recovered from a male donor with ankylosing spondylitis. The V call is TRBV6-1, the J call TRBJ2-7; D is perhaps TRBD2 (5 bases). Sequenced: blood, either unsorted or a sorted T cell fraction (not recorded which). The CDR3 is CASSSSDWAYEQYF. In DNA, the CDR3 is TGTGCCAGCAGCTCGTCGGACTGGGCCTACGAGCAGTACTTC.